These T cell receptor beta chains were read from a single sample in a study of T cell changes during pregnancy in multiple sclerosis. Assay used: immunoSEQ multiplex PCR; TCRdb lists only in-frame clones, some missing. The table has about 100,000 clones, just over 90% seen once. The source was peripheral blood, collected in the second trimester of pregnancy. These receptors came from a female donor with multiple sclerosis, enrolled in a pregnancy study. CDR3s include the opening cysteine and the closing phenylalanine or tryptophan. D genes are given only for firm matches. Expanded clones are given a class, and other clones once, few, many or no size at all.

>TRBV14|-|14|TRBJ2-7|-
TGTGCCAGCAGCCAAGACATAGGGGCCTACGAGCAGTACTTC
CASSQDIGAYEQYF
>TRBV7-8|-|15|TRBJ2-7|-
TGTGCCAGCAGCATCTCATCCCGTAGCTCCTACGAGCAGTACTTC
CASSISSRSSYEQYF
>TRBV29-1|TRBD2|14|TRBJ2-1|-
TGCAGCGTGATAGCGGGGGGGCTGGATAATGAGCAGTTCTTC
CSVIAGGLDNEQFF
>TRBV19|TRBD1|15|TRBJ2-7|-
TGTGCCAGTAGTAATCCGGGACAGACGCTCTACGAGCAGTACTTC
CASSNPGQTLYEQYF
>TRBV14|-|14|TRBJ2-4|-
TGTGCCAGCAGCCGGACACCGTCCAAAAACATTCAGTACTTC
CASSRTPSKNIQYF
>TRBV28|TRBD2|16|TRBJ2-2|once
TGTGCCAGCAGTCTACGACTAGCGATGAACACCGGGGAGCTGTTTTTT
CASSLRLAMNTGELFF
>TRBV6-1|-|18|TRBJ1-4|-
TGTGCCAGCAGTGCGGTATTTATGGAGGGGCGAACTAATGAAAAACTGTTTTTT
CASSAVFMEGRTNEKLFF
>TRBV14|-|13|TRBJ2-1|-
TGTGCCAGCAGCCAAGATCTGACACGTGAGCAGTTCTTC
CASSQDLTREQFF
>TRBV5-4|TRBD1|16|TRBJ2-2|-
TGTGCCAGCAGCTTGGATTACAGGGGGAACACCGGGGAGCTGTTTTTT
CASSLDYRGNTGELFF
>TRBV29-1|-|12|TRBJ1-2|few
TGCAGCGTTCTGGGAGGCCCATCTGGCTACACCTTC
CSVLGGPSGYTF
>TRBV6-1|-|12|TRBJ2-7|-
TGTGCCAGCAGCCTCAAGTACGGCGAGCAGTACTTC
CASSLKYGEQYF
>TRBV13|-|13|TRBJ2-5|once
TGTGCCAGCAGCCTTGGGACTTTAGAGGACCAGTACTTC
CASSLGTLEDQYF
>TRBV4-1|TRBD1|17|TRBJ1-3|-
TGCGCCAGCAGCCCGTCCGGGACAGTGAACTCTGGAAACACCATATATTTT
CASSPSGTVNSGNTIYF
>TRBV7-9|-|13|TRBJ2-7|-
TGTGCCAGCAGCTTCCCCCCGGGCTACGAGCAGTACTTC
CASSFPPGYEQYF
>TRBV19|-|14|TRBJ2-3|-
TGTGCCAGTAGCCCGGTAGGGGGCACAGATACGCAGTATTTT
CASSPVGGTDTQYF
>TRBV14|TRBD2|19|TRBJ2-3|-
TGTGCCAGCAGCCACCTACCCGGGACTAGCGGGGGGGCGAAGGATACGCAGTATTTT
CASSHLPGTSGGAKDTQYF
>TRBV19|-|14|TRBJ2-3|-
TGTGCCAGTAGTACCGGGACTTGGACAGATACGCAGTATTTT
CASSTGTWTDTQYF
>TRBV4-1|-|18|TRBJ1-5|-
TGCGCCAGCAGCCAAGATCAGATCCAACGTACAAGAAATCAGCCCCAGCATTTT
CASSQDQIQRTRNQPQHF
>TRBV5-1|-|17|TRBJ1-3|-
TGCGCCAGCAGCTTGCAGGCCCATACTTTCTCTGGAAACACCATATATTTT
CASSLQAHTFSGNTIYF
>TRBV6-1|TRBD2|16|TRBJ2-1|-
TGTGCCAGCAGTGTAGCCGGGACTAGCGTCTACAATGAGCAGTTCTTC
CASSVAGTSVYNEQFF
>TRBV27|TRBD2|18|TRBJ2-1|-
TGTGCCAGCAGTCCCCTAGCGGGAGGGGCAAGCTCCTACAATGAGCAGTTCTTC
CASSPLAGGASSYNEQFF
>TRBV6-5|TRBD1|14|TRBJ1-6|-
TGTGCCACCTCCTCGGACAGGTGGCGCGCGGCCCTCCACTTT
CATSSDRWRAALHF
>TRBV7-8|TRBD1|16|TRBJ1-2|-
TGTGCCAGCAGCTTCAACAGGGGCCCCGGCGTGGATGGCTACACCTTC
CASSFNRGPGVDGYTF
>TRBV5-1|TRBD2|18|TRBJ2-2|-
TGCGCCAGCAGCCCCGGGGGGGCGGGTAGAACGAACACCGGGGAGCTGTTTTTT
CASSPGGAGRTNTGELFF
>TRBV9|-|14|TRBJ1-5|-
TGTGCCAGCAGCGTAGCAGGGGAAAATCAGCCCCAGCATTTT
CASSVAGENQPQHF
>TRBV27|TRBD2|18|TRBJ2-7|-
TGTGCCAGCACTCCGGGCGGACTAGCGGGAGGGCCGGTGTACGAGCAGTACTTC
CASTPGGLAGGPVYEQYF
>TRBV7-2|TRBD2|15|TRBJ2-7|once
TGTGCCAGCAGCTTAGGGTGGACTAGTGGGTACGAGCAGTACTTC
CASSLGWTSGYEQYF
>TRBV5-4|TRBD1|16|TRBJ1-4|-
TGTGCCAGCAGCCTAGGACAGGGGAGGTTGAATGAAAAACTGTTTTTT
CASSLGQGRLNEKLFF
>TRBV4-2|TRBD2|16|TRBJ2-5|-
TGTGCCAGCAGCCAAGAGCCAGCGGGGGACCAAGAGACCCAGTACTTC
CASSQEPAGDQETQYF
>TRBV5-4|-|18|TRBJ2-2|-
TGTGCCAGCAGCTTGGTGAGACAGTCCCATACTAACACCGGGGAGCTGTTTTTT
CASSLVRQSHTNTGELFF
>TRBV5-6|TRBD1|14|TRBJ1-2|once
TGTGCCAGCAGCCTGGACAGGGGATTATATGGCTACACCTTC
CASSLDRGLYGYTF
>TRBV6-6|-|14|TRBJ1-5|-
TGTGCCAGCAGCTCAGGGGTAAACAATCAGCCCCAGCATTTT
CASSSGVNNQPQHF
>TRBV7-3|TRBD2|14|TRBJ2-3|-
TGTGCCAGCAATCAGCGGGGGGGCACAGATACGCAGTATTTT
CASNQRGGTDTQYF
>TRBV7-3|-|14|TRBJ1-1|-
TGTGCCAGCAGCTTACAGGGATCGAACACTGAAGCTTTCTTT
CASSLQGSNTEAFF
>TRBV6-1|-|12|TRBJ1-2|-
TGTGCCAGCAGTGAATTATCGAGGGGCTACACCTTC
CASSELSRGYTF
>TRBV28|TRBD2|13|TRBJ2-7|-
TGTGCCAGCAGGACTAGCGGGACTGTCGAGCAGTACTTC
CASRTSGTVEQYF
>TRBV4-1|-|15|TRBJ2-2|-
TGCGCCAGCAGCCGGGGGGATGAGGGCACCGGGGAGCTGTTTTTT
CASSRGDEGTGELFF
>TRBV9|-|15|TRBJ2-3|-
TGTGCCAGCAGCGTAATGGCGGGTTTCTCAGATACGCAGTATTTT
CASSVMAGFSDTQYF
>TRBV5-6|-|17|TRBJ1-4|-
TGTGCCAGCAGCTTCCTTCGGGAGGGTGCAACTAATGAAAAACTGTTTTTT
CASSFLREGATNEKLFF
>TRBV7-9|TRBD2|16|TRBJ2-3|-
TGTGCCAGCAGCTCTAGCGGGAGGGCACCCACAGATACGCAGTATTTT
CASSSSGRAPTDTQYF
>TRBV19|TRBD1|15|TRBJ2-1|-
TGTGCCAGTAGTATGAGCAGGGGGATGTTCAATGAGCAGTTCTTC
CASSMSRGMFNEQFF
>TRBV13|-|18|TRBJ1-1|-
TGTGCCAGCAGCTCGCCTAAATGGGGAGGGGGGGAAAACACTGAAGCTTTCTTT
CASSSPKWGGGENTEAFF
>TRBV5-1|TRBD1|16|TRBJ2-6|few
TGCGCCAGCAGCTTCACGACAGGGGTAGGGGCCAACGTCCTGACTTTC
CASSFTTGVGANVLTF
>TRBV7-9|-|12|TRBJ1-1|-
TGTGCCAGCACGAGCGAGAACACTGAAGCTTTCTTT
CASTSENTEAFF
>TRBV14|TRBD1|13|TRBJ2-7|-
TGTGCCAGCAGCCAATACAGGGGGGACGAGCAGTACTTC
CASSQYRGDEQYF
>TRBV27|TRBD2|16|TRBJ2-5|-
TGTGCCAGCAGTAAGACTAGCGGGAGGGCCTCAGAGACCCAGTACTTC
CASSKTSGRASETQYF